This is a list of T cell receptor beta chains from one sample in a study of blood T cell repertoires in COVID-19. Profiled with immunoSEQ multiplex PCR; TCRdb holds only in-frame clones, not every one. The table has 250,000 to 300,000 clones, 70% to 90% seen once. The material sequenced was peripheral blood. These receptor sequences come from a man between 60 and 75 years old who had recovered from COVID-19. Each CDR3 is given with its conserved first and last residue. The order of the fields is J gene, V gene, clone size, D gene, CDR3 protein, CDR3 DNA. The D gene is left open where the match is weak. Clone size is given for some rows only: seen once, a few or many times, or a class if the clone is expanded.

j_gene: TRBJ2-1
v_gene: TRBV27
abundance: NA
d_gene: TRBD2
CDR3aa: CASSSRTSGGSDEQFF
CDR3nt: TGTGCCAGCAGTTCCCGGACTAGCGGGGGGTCGGATGAGCAGTTCTTC

j_gene: TRBJ2-7
v_gene: TRBV5-4
abundance: NA
d_gene: TRBD2
CDR3aa: CASSTLTSGRDEQYF
CDR3nt: TGTGCCAGCAGCACCCTCACTAGCGGGAGGGACGAGCAGTACTTC

j_gene: TRBJ2-7
v_gene: TRBV28
abundance: NA
d_gene: TRBD1
CDR3aa: CASSLSQGAHEQYF
CDR3nt: TGTGCCAGCAGTTTATCCCAGGGGGCGCACGAGCAGTACTTC

j_gene: TRBJ1-4
v_gene: TRBV7-9
abundance: NA
d_gene: NA
CDR3aa: CASSLRTAATNEKLFF
CDR3nt: TGTGCCAGCAGCTTACGGACAGCTGCAACTAATGAAAAACTGTTTTTT

j_gene: TRBJ2-5
v_gene: TRBV7-2
abundance: NA
d_gene: NA
CDR3aa: CASSLSGGGVETQYF
CDR3nt: TGTGCCAGCAGCCTTAGCGGAGGTGGAGTGGAGACCCAGTACTTC

j_gene: TRBJ1-2
v_gene: TRBV2
abundance: NA
d_gene: NA
CDR3aa: CASSDVAGPSGYTF
CDR3nt: TGTGCCAGCAGTGATGTTGCAGGGCCATCTGGCTACACCTTC

j_gene: TRBJ1-1
v_gene: TRBV20-1
abundance: NA
d_gene: NA
CDR3aa: CSAIDRQLNTEAFF
CDR3nt: TGCAGTGCTATTGACAGGCAGTTGAACACTGAAGCTTTCTTT

j_gene: TRBJ2-4
v_gene: TRBV6-8
abundance: NA
d_gene: TRBD1
CDR3aa: CASTGQVAKNIQYF
CDR3nt: TGTGCCAGCACCGGACAGGTAGCCAAAAACATTCAGTACTTC

j_gene: TRBJ2-7
v_gene: TRBV27
abundance: NA
d_gene: NA
CDR3aa: CASSATASYEQYF
CDR3nt: TGTGCCAGCAGTGCGACAGCGTCCTACGAGCAGTACTTC

j_gene: TRBJ2-1
v_gene: TRBV30
abundance: NA
d_gene: TRBD2
CDR3aa: CAWSVYGGSYNEQFF
CDR3nt: TGTGCCTGGAGTGTTTACGGGGGGTCCTACAATGAGCAGTTCTTC

j_gene: TRBJ2-1
v_gene: TRBV5-1
abundance: NA
d_gene: TRBD2
CDR3aa: CASSRGGDYNEQFF
CDR3nt: TGCGCCAGCAGCAGGGGAGGGGACTACAATGAGCAGTTCTTC

j_gene: TRBJ2-2
v_gene: TRBV19
abundance: NA
d_gene: TRBD1
CDR3aa: CASSLQGFGELFF
CDR3nt: TGTGCCAGTAGTTTACAGGGGTTCGGGGAGCTGTTTTTT

j_gene: TRBJ2-5
v_gene: TRBV7-8
abundance: NA
d_gene: TRBD2
CDR3aa: CASSEGAGGAQETQYF
CDR3nt: TGTGCCAGCAGTGAGGGGGCGGGGGGGGCCCAAGAGACCCAGTACTTC

j_gene: TRBJ2-3
v_gene: TRBV4-2
abundance: NA
d_gene: NA
CDR3aa: CASSPQGAGDEDTQYF
CDR3nt: TGTGCCAGCAGCCCTCAGGGGGCGGGGGACGAGGATACGCAGTATTTT

j_gene: TRBJ1-1
v_gene: TRBV6-5
abundance: NA
d_gene: NA
CDR3aa: CASNPQGQANTEAFF
CDR3nt: TGTGCCAGCAACCCACAGGGTCAGGCGAACACTGAAGCTTTCTTT

j_gene: TRBJ1-1
v_gene: TRBV28
abundance: medium-sized
d_gene: NA
CDR3aa: CATRGTPEAFF
CDR3nt: TGTGCCACCAGAGGGACACCTGAAGCTTTCTTT